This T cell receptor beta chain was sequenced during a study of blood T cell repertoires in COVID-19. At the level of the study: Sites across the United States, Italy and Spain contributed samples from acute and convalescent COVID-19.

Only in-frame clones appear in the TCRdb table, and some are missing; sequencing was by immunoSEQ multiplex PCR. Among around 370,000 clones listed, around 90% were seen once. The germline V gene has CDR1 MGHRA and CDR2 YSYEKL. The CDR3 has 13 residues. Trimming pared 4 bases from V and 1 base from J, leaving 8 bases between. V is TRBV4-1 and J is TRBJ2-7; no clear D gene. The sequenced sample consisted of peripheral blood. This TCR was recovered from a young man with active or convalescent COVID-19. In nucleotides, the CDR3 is TGCGCCAGCAGCCCGGAGTTATCCTACGAGCAGTACTTC. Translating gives CASSPELSYEQYF.